Listed here are 14 T cell receptor beta chains from one sample, sequenced in a study of T-cell reconstitution after alpha-beta-depleted transplantation in children. Antigens of these TCRs are unknown. Study outcomes and limitations: When one year had passed after transplant, most T-cell counts and diversity came from newly produced T cells.

Unique molecular identifiers featured in how the TCRbeta library was prepared. TCRdb fed the PCR reads into MiXCR, producing one record per CDR3 protein. The sample includes about 300,000 distinct CDR3 sequences, around 7.3% of them seen just once. The sample consisted of peripheral blood, taken 360 days after TCRalphabeta/CD19-depleted stem cell transplant. Receptors originate from a female patient younger than 10 who had a stem cell transplant for Fanconi anemia, so the T cells may come from the graft donor.

The chain has TRBV6-2 or TRBV6-3 and TRBJ1-1; 8 bases fit TRBD1. V was pared by 6 bases and J by 0 bases, with 6 bases of the junction left unmatched. Germline V gives CDR1 MNHEY, CDR2 SVGEGT. The CDR3 runs 15 residues. The DNA for the CDR3 is TGTGCCAGCAGCTTCAGGGGGCTGGTGAACACTGAAGCTTTCTTT. It is translated as CASSFRGLVNTEAFF.

This clonotype was seen ten or more times. This chain joins TRBV5-1 and TRBJ2-7, with TRBD2 matching over 11 bases. The CDR3 sequence is 15 residues long. With 5 bases clipped from V and 4 bases from J, the junction kept 8 bases outside the gene matches. Germline loops: CDR1 SGHRS, CDR2 YFSETQ. The CDR3 coding sequence is TGCGCCAGCAGGACCTTAGCGGGGGGGCTATACGAGCAGTACTTC. Its protein product is CASRTLAGGLYEQYF.

This clonotype occurred a few times. The rearrangement uses TRBV15 and TRBJ1-5; D unclear. Trimming took 5 bases from V and 5 from J, leaving 19 bases between them. From germline, CDR1 is LNHNV and CDR2 YYDKDF (reference sequence). The CDR3 contains 16 residues. The CDR3 DNA is TGTGCCACCAGCCGAAGGAAACACAACCCCGATCAGCCCCAGCATTTT. This codes for CATSRRKHNPDQPQHF.

This clonotype appeared a few times. J is TRBJ1-5 and V is TRBV6-2 or TRBV6-3; D is unresolved. The germline V gene encodes CDR1 MNHEY and CDR2 SVGEGT. Deletions cut 6 bases from V and 3 bases from J, with 12 bases between. The CDR3 totals 14 residues. The CDR3, as DNA: TGTGCCAGCAGGCTGGAGGGTGACAATCAGCCCCAGCATTTT. It translates to CASRLEGDNQPQHF.

This clonotype was seen ten or more times. This chain joins TRBV7-9 and TRBJ2-7; D gene unclear. The CDR3 consists of 11 residues. V was trimmed by 3 bases and J by 5 bases, leaving 5 bases between them. Germline values: CDR1 SEHNR, CDR2 FQNEAQ (reference sequence). CDR3 in amino acids: CASSFSHEQYF. The CDR3 DNA follows: TGTGCCAGCAGCTTCTCTCACGAGCAGTACTTC.

This clonotype came up a few times. This chain joins TRBV28 and TRBJ2-7; perhaps TRBD1 as D (6 bases). Trimming took 7 bases from V and 3 from J, leaving 19 bases between them. The germline V gene encodes CDR1 MDHEN and CDR2 SYDVKM. The length of the CDR3 is 15 residues. The CDR3 DNA is TGTGCCAGCATTCTCAGGGGCTCCGAGGGCTACGAGCAGTACTTC. Amino acids: CASILRGSEGYEQYF.

This clonotype appeared a few times. The chain has TRBV27 and TRBJ2-1, with TRBD2 matching over 8 bases. Germline V CDR1 and CDR2: MNHEY, SMNVEV (reference sequence). Trimming took 8 bases from V and 5 from J; bases not matched to a gene: 14. This CDR3 spans 16 amino acids. The CDR3 is CASRGTWGLDNNEQFF. The CDR3 DNA is TGTGCCAGCCGAGGGACATGGGGACTAGACAACAATGAGCAGTTCTTC.

The sample holds many counts of this clonotype. V is TRBV5-6 and J is TRBJ2-1, with D perhaps given as TRBD1 or TRBD2 (5 bases each). The CDR3 extends over 15 amino acids. V shed 1 base and J shed 7 bases, with 15 bases lying between them. From germline, CDR1 is SGHDT and CDR2 YYEEEE. The CDR3 here is CASSLPGRSENEQFF. CDR3 coding DNA: TGTGCCAGCAGCTTGCCGGGACGATCCGAGAATGAGCAGTTCTTC.

Only a few counts were recorded for this clonotype. The V call is TRBV20-1, the J call TRBJ1-5; no reliable D call. CDR3 length: 14 amino acids. Trimming removed 7 bases at V and 4 bases at J, with 17 bases between. Per the germline V gene, CDR1 is DFQATT and CDR2 is SNEGSKA (reference sequence). CDR3 DNA: TGCAGTGGTACGCCGCTGGGTCCTAATCAGCCCCAGCATTTT. Residues: CSGTPLGPNQPQHF.

V is TRBV29-1 and J is TRBJ1-1; 7 bases line up with TRBD1. The CDR3 has 16 amino acids. Germline lookup yields CDR1 SQVTM and CDR2 ANQGSEA. The junction had 13 bases not matched to a gene; V was cut back by 1 base and J by 5 bases. The CDR3, as DNA: TGCAGCGTTGAAGTCGTTTTAGGGGGCAGGATGACTGAAGCTTTCTTT. Its translation: CSVEVVLGGRMTEAFF.

The chain employs TRBV15 and TRBJ2-7, with D tentatively TRBD1 or TRBD2 (5 bases each). The CDR3 extends over 13 amino acids. V was clipped by 2 bases and J by 2 bases, with 7 bases between them. From germline, CDR1 is LNHNV and CDR2 YYDKDF (reference sequence). The CDR3 loop is CATSRQGAYEQYF. The CDR3 DNA follows: TGTGCCACCAGCAGACAGGGAGCCTACGAGCAGTACTTC.

This clonotype has at least ten counts. The V call is TRBV7-9, the J call TRBJ1-6, with D possibly TRBD1 on 5 matching bases. Germline CDR1 SEHNR, CDR2 FQNEAQ (reference sequence). The CDR3 runs 12 residues. Trimming shortened V by 5 bases and J by 13 bases, and 12 bases separated the two germline ends. Here the CDR3 DNA reads TGTGCCAGCAGCGGGGACCGCTCGCCCCTCCACTTT. Residues: CASSGDRSPLHF.

V gene TRBV18 combines with J gene TRBJ2-7; D call uncertain. This CDR3 has 13 residues. V was trimmed by 1 base and J by 2 bases, leaving 6 bases between them. The germline CDR1 and CDR2 sequences are KGHSH and LQKENI. In nucleotides, the CDR3 is TGTGCCAGCTCACCACGGGTGGCCTACGAGCAGTACTTC. Translated, it gives CASSPRVAYEQYF.

The table lists this clonotype with a few counts. The rearrangement uses TRBV11-2 and TRBJ2-3; D is undetermined. Germline CDR1 is SGHAT and CDR2 is FQNNGV. V lost 0 bases, J lost 10 bases, and 11 bases lay in between. The CDR3 totals 13 residues. CDR3 nucleotide sequence: TGTGCCAGCAGCTTAGATCTGAGCGAGGCGCAGTATTTT. Translated: CASSLDLSEAQYF.